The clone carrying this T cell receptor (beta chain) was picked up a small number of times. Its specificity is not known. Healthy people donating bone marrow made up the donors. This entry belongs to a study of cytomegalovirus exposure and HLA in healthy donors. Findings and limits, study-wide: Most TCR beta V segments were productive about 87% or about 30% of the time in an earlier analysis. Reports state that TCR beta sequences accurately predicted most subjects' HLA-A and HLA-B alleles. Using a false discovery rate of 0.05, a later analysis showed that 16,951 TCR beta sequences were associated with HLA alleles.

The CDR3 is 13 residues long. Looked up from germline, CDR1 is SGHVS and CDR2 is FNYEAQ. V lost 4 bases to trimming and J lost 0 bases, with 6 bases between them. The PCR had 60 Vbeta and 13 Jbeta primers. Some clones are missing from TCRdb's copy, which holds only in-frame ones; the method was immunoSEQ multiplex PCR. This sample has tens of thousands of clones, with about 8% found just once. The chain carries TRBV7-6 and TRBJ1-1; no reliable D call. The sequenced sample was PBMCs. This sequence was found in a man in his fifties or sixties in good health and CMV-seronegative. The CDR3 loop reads CASSSGMNTEAFF. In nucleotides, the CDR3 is TGTGCCAGCAGCTCGGGGATGAACACTGAAGCTTTCTTT. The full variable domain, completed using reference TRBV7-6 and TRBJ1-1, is GAGVSQSPRYKVTKRGQDVALRCDPISGHVSLYWYRQALGQGPEFLTYFNYEAQQDKSGLPNDRFSAERPEGSISTLTIQRTEQRDSAMYRCASSSGMNTEAFFGQGTRLTVV.